This TCR beta chain was obtained from a study of cytomegalovirus exposure and HLA in healthy donors. Study observations and caveats: CMV serostatus stood as the only immune exposure information on hand. Most sequenced TCRs were rare (though some public TCRs occurred in many donors). Several of the most significant clusters appeared linked to common viral pathogens, based on a later analysis.

Germline V gene lookup returns CDR1 SNHLY and CDR2 FYNNEI. This CDR3 contains 13 residues. This clone was seen a single time. Its antigen is unknown. A read error may account for a junction end that differs from germline. Amplification used 60 Vbeta primers and 13 Jbeta primers. The protocol was immunoSEQ multiplex PCR, while the TCRdb copy is restricted to in-frame clones and leaves out a portion. The profile covers 180,000 or so clones, with roughly 80% appearing a single time and roughly 4.7% taken by the ten largest. This sequence originates from a woman aged 50 to 60 in good health and CMV-seropositive. The chain is built from TRBV2 and TRBJ2-5, with D hard to call. The sample was PBMCs. The CDR3 is CASNEIQQETQYF. The CDR3 nucleotides read TGTGCCAGCAATGAAATCCAGCAAGAGACCCAGTACTTC.